This TCR beta chain is drawn from a study of T cells in women clearing cervical HPV infection listed by TCRdb under 2018. About the investigation overall: The cases were 25 women with histologically confirmed HPV16-related CIN3 or worse, and 2 of these cases were invasive cancers. Among cases, blood sampling came a median of roughly 150 days after lesion detection, with an interquartile range of about 80 to 230 days. The approximately 25 controls were women who cleared a single incident HPV16 infection within 12 months without developing precancer or cancer. Because only a few women had HLA typing data, the possibility that HLA type acted as a confounder could not be ruled out. As quality controls, five blinded duplicates were added to each group, bringing the total to approximately 60 samples made up of 50 or so participants and around 10 replicates. Blood from cases was drawn at the visit where the lesion was first identified, while blood from controls was drawn once the infection was no longer detected. Median age was roughly 35 years in cases versus around 37 in controls, and baseline characteristics did not differ significantly. This exploratory proof-of-principle case-control study, nested within the Guanacaste HPV Natural History Study in Costa Rica, compared TCR repertoires among women with different cervical HPV16 outcomes. Cases and controls were matched on year of sample collection and on age within five years. The parent cohort enrolled roughly 9,400 women aged 18 or older in Guanacaste, Costa Rica, in about 1993 to 1994 and followed the women for 7 to 8 years. The full study reports these points: Because the number of T cells in each sample was unknown, differences in richness could reflect differing T-cell content rather than repertoire biology. By combining richness with V gene abundances, random forest classifiers separated cases from controls with an estimated AUC of 0.75 to 0.9. Significantly higher TCR repertoire richness was observed in CIN3+ cases than in controls across sequencing depths, whereas no difference in evenness was found. The cross-sectional design could not show whether associations preceded infection or resulted from it; effector/memory subsets and HPV-specific T cells were not isolated. TRBV6-7 relative abundance was lower in cases than in controls (about 0.099% versus 0.17%; Bonferroni P = 0.0008).

Germline trimming amounts to 6 bases on V and 7 bases on J, with 12 as the count of junction bases outside the gene matches. CDR1 KGHSH and CDR2 LQKENI are derived from the germline V gene. The CDR3 has 16 amino acids, counting the end cysteine and phenylalanine. The CDR3 was read in part: 39 bases, with the frame set at base 1. To note about this clone: Its target antigen remains unknown. The read ends 3 residues early relative to the CDR3; the germline J gene fills the gap.

Every participant had a single incident cervical HPV16 infection, and women with prevalent HPV16 infections were excluded. Cervical HPV DNA was detected with MY09/MY11 PCR, and genotyping was done with dot-blot hybridization. Around 15 mL of heparinized blood was centrifuged, after which the buffy coat was aliquoted, frozen at -30 degrees C, and then stored at -80 degrees C. Genomic DNA was extracted from buffy coat specimens using QIAGEN kits. TCR beta CDR3 regions were amplified by multiplex PCR using the immunoSEQ assay from an average of approximately 1,200 ng genomic DNA per sample. The assay corrected primer bias using a complete synthetic TCR repertoire to establish an amplification baseline. The amplicons were sequenced on the Illumina platform. Processing in the source paper ran as follows. Sequences were error-corrected by clustering with frequency ratios and a modified nearest-neighbor algorithm and were then analyzed in the immunoSEQ Analyzer with IMGT gene definitions. TCR richness and evenness were averaged over 20 rarefaction repeats at each rarefaction depth, excluding samples with fewer sequences than the depth. Relative abundances of V, D and J genes were compared between groups using Wilcoxon rank sum tests, with FDR correction applied. An intraclass correlation of about 96% for TCR richness and an average of around 80% across 66 gene segments were obtained from the blinded duplicates. Held by TCRdb, this immuneACCESS table contains in-frame sequences only and omits some clones. Under half of the omission traces to an unresolved V gene where checked; the cause of the rest is unknown. The DNA was the basis for D and trimming; V, J and clone size are from that table. The table of this sample itemizes fewer than 35,000 clones. Of the sample, 3.1% falls within the top ten clones.

The rearrangement combines TRBV18 with TRBJ1-6; TRBD1 matches 7 bases in the middle. The TCR sequence derives from a woman between 18 and 70 years old with a cervical HPV16 infection that either progressed to CIN3+ or cleared (not recorded which). The sequencing input was blood buffy coat. The sequenced CDR3 bases are TGTGCCAGCTCGCCCGGGGAGGGACAGTGGAATTCACCC. The resulting protein is CASSPGEGQWNSP. The whole CDR3 is CASSPGEGQWNSPLHF.